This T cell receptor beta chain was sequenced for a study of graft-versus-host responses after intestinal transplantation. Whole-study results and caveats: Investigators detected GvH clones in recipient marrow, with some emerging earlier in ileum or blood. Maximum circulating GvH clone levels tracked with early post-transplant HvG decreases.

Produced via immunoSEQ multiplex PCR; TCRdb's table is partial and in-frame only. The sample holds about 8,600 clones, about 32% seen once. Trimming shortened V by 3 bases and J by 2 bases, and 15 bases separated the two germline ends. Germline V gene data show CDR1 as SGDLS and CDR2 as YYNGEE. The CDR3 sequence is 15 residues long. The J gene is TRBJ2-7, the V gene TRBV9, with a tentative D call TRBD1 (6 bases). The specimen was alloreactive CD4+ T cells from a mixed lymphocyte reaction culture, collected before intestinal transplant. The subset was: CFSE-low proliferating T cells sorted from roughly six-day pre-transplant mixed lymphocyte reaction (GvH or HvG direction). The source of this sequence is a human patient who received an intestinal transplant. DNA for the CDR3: TGTGCCAGCAGCGCCCGGGACACAAAGACCTACGAGCAGTACTTC. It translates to CASSARDTKTYEQYF.